This T cell receptor (beta chain) was profiled in a study of radiation and T cells in renal cell carcinoma. Clones were sequenced by immunoSEQ multiplex PCR, and TCRdb holds only the in-frame ones, with some missing. The sample records about 170,000 clones, about nine tenths being singletons. Specified time point: blood 4 weeks post-SBRT, at nephrectomy. Treatment noted: 15 Gy SBRT to primary tumor, nephrectomy 4 weeks later. The CDR3 contains 16 residues. Germline lookup yields CDR1 SEHNR and CDR2 FQNEAQ (reference sequence). V shed 5 bases and J 0 bases; nucleotides not matched to a gene: 4. This receptor was obtained from a woman between 50 and 59 years old with renal cell carcinoma. The material was blood, obtained from a patient whose treatment included radiotherapy and nephrectomy. J is TRBJ2-4 and V is TRBV7-9; 10 positions agree with TRBD1. CDR3 nucleotides: TGTGCCAGCAGCGAGGGACAGGGGATAGCCAAAAACATTCAGTACTTC. This translates into CASSEGQGIAKNIQYF.